The 27 T cell receptor beta chains reported below all come from one sample, sequenced in a study of blood T cell repertoires in COVID-19. Assay: immunoSEQ multiplex PCR; the TCRdb copy retains only in-frame clones and omits some. Among approximately 300,000 clones listed, 80% to 90% were seen once. Sample: PBMCs or T cells enriched from blood (not recorded which). The receptor set was obtained from a woman aged 18-29 years who had recovered from COVID-19.

The rearrangement uses TRBV30 and TRBJ1-4; no clear D gene. The CDR3 totals 14 residues. V lost 4 bases and J 7 bases, leaving 16 bases between the germline ends. Germline-derived CDR1 and CDR2 are GTSNPN and SVGIG (reference sequence). CDR3: CAWTNRAGGEKLFF. The CDR3 DNA reads as TGTGCCTGGACGAACCGGGCAGGAGGTGAAAAACTGTTTTTT.

This clone came up a few times. This chain links TRBV15 with TRBJ1-5, with no clear D. The CDR3 is 17 residues long. Germline assignment: CDR1 LNHNV and CDR2 YYDKDF (reference sequence). V was shortened by 1 base and J by 1 base, with 14 bases between the two germline ends. The CDR3 here is CATSRAPSGMSNQPQHF. The CDR3 region has the DNA TGTGCCACCAGCAGAGCCCCATCAGGTATGAGCAATCAGCCCCAGCATTTT.

V usage is TRBV13 and J usage is TRBJ1-1; weak D call: TRBD1 (6 bases). V was pared by 3 bases and J by 1 base, with 18 bases between. Germline V lookup: CDR1 PRHDT, CDR2 FYEKMQ (reference sequence). This CDR3 contains 17 residues. This CDR3 reads CASSFRTRGTWNTEAFF. DNA for the CDR3: TGTGCCAGCAGCTTCCGGACGAGAGGGACATGGAACACTGAAGCTTTCTTT.

This clone was seen only once. The chain carries TRBV6-5 and TRBJ1-1, with 8 bases matching TRBD1. V was clipped by 6 bases and J by 1 base; unmatched bases: 4. Per germline, CDR1 MNHEY and CDR2 SVGAGI. The CDR3 spans 14 residues. The CDR3 region has the DNA TGTGCCAGCAGGCAGGGGGCAGGGAACACTGAAGCTTTCTTT. Translating it yields CASRQGAGNTEAFF.

The chain is built from TRBV6-5 and TRBJ1-1; 8 bases match TRBD1. V was clipped by 6 bases and J by 4 bases; unmatched bases: 4. CDR3 length equals 13 residues. CDR1 and CDR2 from the germline V gene are MNHEY and SVGAGI. CDR3 bases: TGTGCCAGCAGCACGACAGGGGTCACTGAAGCTTTCTTT. Amino acid sequence: CASSTTGVTEAFF.

V gene TRBV5-4 combines with J gene TRBJ1-5; tentatively, D is TRBD1 (5 bases). The CDR3 covers 16 residues. Germline lookup yields CDR1 SGHNT and CDR2 YYREEE (reference sequence). The germline V and J ends were trimmed by 7 bases and 3 bases, with 20 bases remaining between them. The CDR3 reads CASDNPDSFYNQPQHF. CDR3 nucleotides: TGTGCCAGCGACAACCCCGACAGTTTTTACAATCAGCCCCAGCATTTT.

This clone was seen a few times. The J gene is TRBJ2-7, the V gene TRBV7-6; 7 nucleotides match TRBD1. The V and J ends lost 1 base and 5 bases, in that order; junction bases with no gene match: 8. Germline CDR1 reads SGHVS; CDR2 reads FNYEAQ. The CDR3 contains 15 residues. CDR3 sequence (DNA): TGTGCCAGCAGCTTAGAGGTGACAGGGAGCCACGAGCAGTACTTC. Translation gives CASSLEVTGSHEQYF. Based on the CDR3 plus reference TRBV7-6 and TRBJ2-7, the full variable domain is GAGVSQSPRYKVTKRGQDVALRCDPISGHVSLYWYRQALGQGPEFLTYFNYEAQQDKSGLPNDRFSAERPEGSISTLTIQRTEQRDSAMYRCASSLEVTGSHEQYFGPGTRLTVT.

The chain uses TRBV5-1 and TRBJ2-7, with 9 bases identical to TRBD2. The germline CDR1 and CDR2 sequences are SGHRS and YFSETQ. The CDR3 has 15 residues. J lost 1 base, V lost 4 bases, and 6 bases had no gene match. CDR3: CASSPERGASYEQYF. The DNA of the CDR3 is TGCGCCAGCAGCCCGGAGCGGGGGGCGTCCTACGAGCAGTACTTC.

This clone occurred once. The gene calls are TRBV5-8 and TRBJ1-6; the D gene is possibly TRBD1 (6 bases). The V gene's germline CDR1 is SGHTS and CDR2 YDEGEE. V dropped 0 bases and J dropped 0 bases, with 7 bases sitting between them. The CDR3 runs to 16 residues. The CDR3 region is CASSLGQVSYNSPLHF. CDR3 sequence (DNA): TGTGCCAGCAGCTTGGGACAGGTCTCCTATAATTCACCCCTCCACTTT.

The V gene is TRBV7-9, the J gene TRBJ2-7; the match to TRBD2 covers 7 bases. V trimming: 1 base; J trimming: 2 bases; junction bases outside the gene matches: 8. This CDR3 is 16 amino acids long. Germline V gene lookup returns CDR1 SEHNR and CDR2 FQNEAQ (reference sequence). The CDR3, as DNA: TGTGCCAGCAGCTTAGTAGGTCTAGCGGTTACCTACGAGCAGTACTTC. Its protein is CASSLVGLAVTYEQYF. Together with reference TRBV7-9 and TRBJ2-7, the CDR3 gives the full variable domain: DTGVSQNPRHKITKRGQNVTFRCDPISEHNRLYWYRQTLGQGPEFLTYFQNEAQLEKSRLLSDRFSAERPKGSFSTLEIQRTEQGDSAMYLCASSLVGLAVTYEQYFGPGTRLTVT.

The rearrangement joins TRBV19 to TRBJ2-2, with TRBD2 matching over 8 bases. The V and J ends lost 3 bases and 4 bases, in that order; junction bases with no gene match: 4. Germline V gene data show CDR1 as LNHDA and CDR2 as SQIVND (reference sequence). The CDR3 runs to 15 residues. CDR3 DNA sequence: TGTGCCAGTAGTATCAGCGGGGGAATCACCGGGGAGCTGTTTTTT. Its protein is CASSISGGITGELFF.

The rearrangement joins TRBV11-2 to TRBJ1-2; TRBD1 matches 10 bases. This CDR3 has 16 residues. The germline CDR1 and CDR2 sequences are SGHAT and FQNNGV. After removal of 5 bases from V and 4 bases from J, the junction contained 10 bases not matched to a gene. The CDR3: CASSTGTGVRGYGYTF. CDR3 bases: TGTGCCAGCAGCACCGGGACAGGGGTGAGGGGCTATGGCTACACCTTC.

V gene TRBV15 combines with J gene TRBJ1-2; tentatively, D is TRBD1 (5 bases). This CDR3 comprises 14 residues. The V end was cut by 0 bases, the J end by 6 bases, with 11 bases between. Looked up from germline, CDR1 is LNHNV and CDR2 is YYDKDF (reference sequence). The CDR3 here is CATSRDAQGDGYTF. DNA of the CDR3: TGTGCCACCAGCAGAGATGCCCAGGGTGATGGCTACACCTTC.

This clone appeared once. The CDR3 bases are TGTGCCAGCAGCCCTTCCGGGACAGGGGGCGTCTACGAGCAGTACTTC. Translating gives CASSPSGTGGVYEQYF. The chain employs TRBV3-1 (or the pseudogene TRBV3-2) and TRBJ2-7; 12 bases are a match to TRBD1. With 4 bases clipped from V and 3 bases from J, the junction kept 7 bases outside the gene matches. This CDR3 has 16 amino acids. Germline V gene sequence: CDR1 LGHDT, CDR2 YNNKEL (reference sequence).

This CDR3 is CASRAPGNPYNGNQPQHF. The CDR3 DNA follows: TGTGCCAGCAGGGCCCCGGGGAACCCCTATAATGGCAATCAGCCCCAGCATTTT. The chain uses TRBV28 and TRBJ1-5, with D unresolved. There are 18 residues in the CDR3. The germline V gene has CDR1 MDHEN and CDR2 SYDVKM. The V end was cut by 6 bases, the J end by 2 bases, with 23 bases between.

V gene TRBV27 combines with J gene TRBJ1-5; tentatively, D is TRBD1 (5 bases). The CDR3 is 15 residues long. Trimming stripped 2 bases from V and 7 bases from J, with 15 bases between. Germline assignment: CDR1 MNHEY and CDR2 SMNVEV (reference sequence). This CDR3 reads CASSLRRGDGQPQHF. CDR3 sequence (DNA): TGTGCCAGCAGTTTAAGAAGGGGCGATGGACAGCCCCAGCATTTT.

The rearrangement links TRBV5-1 to TRBJ2-7; 8 bases agree with TRBD2. V dropped 4 bases and J dropped 2; count of bases not matched to a gene: 8. The CDR3 runs 15 residues. The germline gives CDR1 SGHRS, CDR2 YFSETQ. In DNA form, the CDR3 reads TGCGCCAGCAGCCCGGCGGGGGGAGGCCCCTACGAGCAGTACTTC. Its protein product is CASSPAGGGPYEQYF.

The CDR3 bases are TGCGCCAGCAGCCCGACTCAAGAGACCCAGTACTTC. Translating it yields CASSPTQETQYF. The chain is built from TRBV4-1 and TRBJ2-5; the D is unclear. The CDR3 spans 12 residues. Trimming removed 4 bases from V and 2 bases from J, with 5 bases in between. The germline V gene has CDR1 MGHRA and CDR2 YSYEKL.

This clone was seen a single time. The genes are TRBV30 and TRBJ2-1; no definite D call. Germline V lookup: CDR1 GTSNPN, CDR2 SVGIG (reference sequence). V lost 5 bases and J 9 bases, leaving 14 bases between the germline ends. There are 12 residues in the CDR3. Written as DNA, the CDR3 is TGTGCCTGGGGAGACTCCGCGGTTGAGCAGTTCTTC. It yields the protein CAWGDSAVEQFF.

This clone was counted a single time. V and J are TRBV5-6 and TRBJ1-2, with D unresolved. Trimming took 1 base from V and 8 from J, leaving 12 bases between them. This CDR3 is built from 13 residues. The germline gives CDR1 SGHDT, CDR2 YYEEEE. CDR3 coding DNA: TGTGCCAGCAGCTTGTCAGGTCGTGGGGGCTACACCTTC. Translation gives CASSLSGRGGYTF.

V and J are TRBV19 and TRBJ1-2; 11 bases line up with TRBD1. There are 15 residues in the CDR3. Germline CDR1 reads LNHDA; CDR2 reads SQIVND (reference sequence). The J segment lost 3 bases and the V segment lost 5 bases, leaving 5 bases of the junction unmatched. CDR3 nucleotide sequence: TGTGCCAGTAGTGCCGGGACAGGGGGTTACTATGGCTACACCTTC. This codes for CASSAGTGGYYGYTF. Complete variable domain (other parts from reference TRBV19 and TRBJ1-2): DGGITQSPKYLFRKEGQNVTLSCEQNLNHDAMYWYRQDPGQGLRLIYYSQIVNDFQKGDIAEGYSVSREKKESFPLTVTSAQKNPTAFYLCASSAGTGGYYGYTFGSGTRLTVV.

This clone was detected a few times. The CDR3 end shows no conserved phenylalanine or tryptophan, and so a read error is likely. The limits of the CDR3 on the DNA are not certain, so only TCRdb's listed CDR3 is given. This chain joins TRBV27 and TRBJ1-1; the table's D call, TRBD1, has no DNA check behind it. From its first to its last residue, the CDR3 has 9 amino acids. CDR1 is MNHEY and CDR2 is SMNVEV in the germline V gene (reference sequence). CDR3 amino acids: CASSPRTGI.

The chain carries TRBV4-1 and TRBJ1-1; no firm D call. V was shortened by 4 bases and J by 5 bases, with 17 bases between the two germline ends. CDR1 and CDR2 from the germline V gene are MGHRA and YSYEKL. This CDR3 contains 15 residues. This CDR3 is CASSPSEGFRTEAFF. CDR3 DNA: TGCGCCAGCAGCCCCTCAGAGGGCTTTAGGACTGAAGCTTTCTTT.

The V gene is TRBV19, the J gene TRBJ1-2; 10 bases map to TRBD1. V dropped 6 bases and J dropped 6; count of bases not matched to a gene: 13. Germline CDR1 LNHDA, CDR2 SQIVND (reference sequence). This CDR3 contains 16 residues. The CDR3 loop is CASSSTGDRGRDGYTF. The DNA for the CDR3 is TGTGCCAGTAGCTCAACGGGGGACAGGGGTCGGGATGGCTACACCTTC. The variable domain in full, completed from reference TRBV19 and TRBJ1-2, reads DGGITQSPKYLFRKEGQNVTLSCEQNLNHDAMYWYRQDPGQGLRLIYYSQIVNDFQKGDIAEGYSVSREKKESFPLTVTSAQKNPTAFYLCASSSTGDRGRDGYTFGSGTRLTVV.

Comments on this clone: The junction departs from the called germline gene at one end, perhaps through a read error. This chain links TRBV5-6 with TRBJ2-4; 9 bases align to TRBD1. Germline V gene lookup returns CDR1 SGHDT and CDR2 YYEEEE. The CDR3 has 13 residues. The chain's CDR3 is CASSRDRVRLRDF. CDR3 DNA sequence: TGTGCCAGCAGCCGGGACAGGGTCAGGTTAAGGGACTTC.

The CDR3 protein is CASSLALDSQNSYNSPLHF. In DNA, the CDR3 is TGTGCCAGCAGCTTAGCCCTGGACAGTCAAAACTCCTATAATTCACCCCTCCACTTT. This chain uses TRBV7-8 with TRBJ1-6; TRBD1 is a possible D gene (6 bases). Germline assignment: CDR1 SGHVS and CDR2 FQNEAQ. This CDR3 region has 19 residues. Trimming stripped 0 bases from V and 0 bases from J, with 15 bases between.

The chain links TRBV7-9 to TRBJ2-3, with no clear D. Trimming removed 3 bases from V and 7 bases from J, with 8 bases in between. This CDR3 has 12 residues. CDR1 and CDR2 from the germline V gene are SEHNR and FQNEAQ (reference sequence). This chain's CDR3 is CASSFNPNTQYF. The CDR3 DNA follows: TGTGCCAGCAGCTTCAATCCCAATACGCAGTATTTT.